This TCR beta chain was documented in a study of post-analysis software for immune sequencing data. The study's findings and limits: Patients showed TRBV5-6, TRBV5-1 and TRBV20-1 among four to six TRBV segments more frequent than in controls.

V lost 4 bases to trimming and J lost 0 bases; unmatched junction nucleotides: 5. In germline, CDR1 is SGHDN, CDR2 FVKESK. This CDR3 has 16 residues. TCR beta cDNA libraries included unique molecular identifiers. TCRdb re-called the PCR reads through MiXCR, storing one row per CDR3 protein. The table lists about 260,000 distinct CDR3 sequences, 30% to 45% of them singletons. Details on this clonotype: Its antigen is undetermined.

V usage is TRBV14 and J usage is TRBJ1-3, with 8 bases that match TRBD1. This receptor was taken from a girl aged 10-17 years with multiple sclerosis. The sequenced sample consisted of blood. The CDR3 coding sequence is TGTGCCAGCAGCCGGACAGGGAGTCCCTCTGGAAACACCATATATTTT. Protein sequence: CASSRTGSPSGNTIYF.